This T cell receptor beta chain was identified in a study of lymphopenia after photon versus proton radiotherapy. Notes on the study in general: Oligoclonal CD8+ Temra expansion after nadir drove photon patients' diversity drop. Photon-treated patients lost naive T cells and TCR diversity; proton-treated stayed stable.

Assay used: immunoSEQ multiplex PCR; TCRdb lists only in-frame clones, some missing. The sample records 25,000 to 30,000 clones, about four fifths being singletons. CDR1 ENHRY and CDR2 SYGVKD come from the germline V gene. The CDR3 totals 12 residues. Trimming took off 2 bases at V and 6 bases at J, with 4 bases between the two ends. As concerns this clone: Its target is unknown.

This TCR derives from a man aged 45 to 65 with gastric cancer. The V call is TRBV10-3, the J call TRBJ1-4; the D is unclear. Sequencing used peripheral blood, obtained from a patient treated with photon-based radiotherapy. The CDR3 reads CAISEGDEKLFF. Written as DNA, the CDR3 is TGTGCCATCAGTGAGGGCGATGAAAAACTGTTTTTT.